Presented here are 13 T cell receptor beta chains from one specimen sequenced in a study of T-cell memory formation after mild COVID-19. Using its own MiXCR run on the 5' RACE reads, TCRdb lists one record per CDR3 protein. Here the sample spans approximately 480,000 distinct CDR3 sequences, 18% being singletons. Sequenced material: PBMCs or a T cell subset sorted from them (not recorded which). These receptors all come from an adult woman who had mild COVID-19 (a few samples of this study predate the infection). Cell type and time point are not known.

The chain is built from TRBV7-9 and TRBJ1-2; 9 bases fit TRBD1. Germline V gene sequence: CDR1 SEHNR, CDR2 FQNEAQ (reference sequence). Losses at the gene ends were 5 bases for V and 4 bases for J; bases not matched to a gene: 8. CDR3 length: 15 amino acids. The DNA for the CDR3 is TGTGCCAGCAGCCCCCGGGACAGGGTCGGCTATGGCTACACCTTC. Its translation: CASSPRDRVGYGYTF.

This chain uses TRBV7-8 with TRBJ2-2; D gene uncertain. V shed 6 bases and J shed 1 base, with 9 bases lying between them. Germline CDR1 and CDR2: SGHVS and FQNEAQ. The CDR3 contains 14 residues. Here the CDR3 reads CASSTRKNTGELFF. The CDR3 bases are TGTGCCAGCAGTACTCGCAAGAACACCGGGGAGCTGTTTTTT.

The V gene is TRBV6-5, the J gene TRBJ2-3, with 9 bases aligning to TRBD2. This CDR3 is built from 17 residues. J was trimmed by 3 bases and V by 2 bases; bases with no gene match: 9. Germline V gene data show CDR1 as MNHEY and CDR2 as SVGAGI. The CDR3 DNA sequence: TGTGCCAGCAGTTACCTCCCGACTAGCGGAAAAACAGATACGCAGTATTTT. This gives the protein CASSYLPTSGKTDTQYF.

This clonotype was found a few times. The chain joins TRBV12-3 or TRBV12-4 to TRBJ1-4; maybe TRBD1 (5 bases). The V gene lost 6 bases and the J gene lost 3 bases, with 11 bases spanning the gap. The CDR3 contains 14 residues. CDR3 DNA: TGTGCCAGCAGGTCACAGGTGTCTAATGAAAAACTGTTTTTT. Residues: CASRSQVSNEKLFF.

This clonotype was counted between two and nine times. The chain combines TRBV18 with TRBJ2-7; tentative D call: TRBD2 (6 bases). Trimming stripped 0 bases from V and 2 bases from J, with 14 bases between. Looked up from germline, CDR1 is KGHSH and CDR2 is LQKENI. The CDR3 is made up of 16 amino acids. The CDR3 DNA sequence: TGTGCCAGCTCACCACCGGGGGGAACCGCCCCCTACGAGCAGTACTTC. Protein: CASSPPGGTAPYEQYF.

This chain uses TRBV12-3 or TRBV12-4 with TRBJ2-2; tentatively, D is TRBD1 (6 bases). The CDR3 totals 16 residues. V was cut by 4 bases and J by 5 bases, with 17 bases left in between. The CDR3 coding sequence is TGTGCCAGCAGTTCCACCTCCAGGGGCTGGACCGGGGAGCTGTTTTTT. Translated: CASSSTSRGWTGELFF.

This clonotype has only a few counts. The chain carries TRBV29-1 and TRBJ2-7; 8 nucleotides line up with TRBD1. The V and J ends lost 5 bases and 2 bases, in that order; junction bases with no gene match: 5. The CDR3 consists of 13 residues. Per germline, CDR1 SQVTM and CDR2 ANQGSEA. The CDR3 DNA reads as TGCAGCGTTAGACAGGGGACGACCTACGAGCAGTACTTC. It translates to CSVRQGTTYEQYF.

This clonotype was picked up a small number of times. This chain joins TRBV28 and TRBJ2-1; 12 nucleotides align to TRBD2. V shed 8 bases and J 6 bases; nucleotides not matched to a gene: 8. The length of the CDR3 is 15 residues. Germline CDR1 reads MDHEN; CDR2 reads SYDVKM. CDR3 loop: CASWKTSGRLNEQFF. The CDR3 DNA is TGTGCCAGCTGGAAAACTAGCGGGAGGCTCAATGAGCAGTTCTTC.

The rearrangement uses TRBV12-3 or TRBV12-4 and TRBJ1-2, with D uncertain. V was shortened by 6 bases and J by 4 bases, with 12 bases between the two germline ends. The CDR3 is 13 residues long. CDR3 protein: CASSPVDGYGYTF. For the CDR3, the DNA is TGTGCCAGCAGCCCCGTCGACGGCTATGGCTACACCTTC.

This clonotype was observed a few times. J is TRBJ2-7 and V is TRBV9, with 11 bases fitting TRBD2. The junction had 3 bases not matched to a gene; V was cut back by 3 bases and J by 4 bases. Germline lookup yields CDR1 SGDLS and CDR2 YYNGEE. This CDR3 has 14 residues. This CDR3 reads CASSASGRKYEQYF. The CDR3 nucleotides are TGTGCCAGCAGCGCTAGCGGGAGGAAATACGAGCAGTACTTC.

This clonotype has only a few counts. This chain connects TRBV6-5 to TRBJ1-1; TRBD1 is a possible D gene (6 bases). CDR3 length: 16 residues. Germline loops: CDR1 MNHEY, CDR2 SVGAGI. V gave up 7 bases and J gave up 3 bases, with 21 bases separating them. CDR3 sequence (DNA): TGTGCCAGCACCACCGGACCCGCAGGGGAGCACACTGAAGCTTTCTTT. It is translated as CASTTGPAGEHTEAFF.

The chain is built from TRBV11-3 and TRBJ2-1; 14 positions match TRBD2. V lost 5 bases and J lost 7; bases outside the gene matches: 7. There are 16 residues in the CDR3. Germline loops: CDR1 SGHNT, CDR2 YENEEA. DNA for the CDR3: TGTGCCAGCAGCCCGGGACTAGCGGGAGCCTCGAATGAGCAGTTCTTC. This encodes CASSPGLAGASNEQFF.

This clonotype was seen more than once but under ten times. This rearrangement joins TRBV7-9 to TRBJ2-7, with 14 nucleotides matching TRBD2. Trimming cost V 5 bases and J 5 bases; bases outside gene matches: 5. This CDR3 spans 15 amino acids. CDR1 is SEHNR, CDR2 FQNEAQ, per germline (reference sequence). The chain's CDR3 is CASSPGGLAGDEQYF. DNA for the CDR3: TGTGCCAGCAGCCCAGGGGGACTAGCGGGAGACGAGCAGTACTTC.